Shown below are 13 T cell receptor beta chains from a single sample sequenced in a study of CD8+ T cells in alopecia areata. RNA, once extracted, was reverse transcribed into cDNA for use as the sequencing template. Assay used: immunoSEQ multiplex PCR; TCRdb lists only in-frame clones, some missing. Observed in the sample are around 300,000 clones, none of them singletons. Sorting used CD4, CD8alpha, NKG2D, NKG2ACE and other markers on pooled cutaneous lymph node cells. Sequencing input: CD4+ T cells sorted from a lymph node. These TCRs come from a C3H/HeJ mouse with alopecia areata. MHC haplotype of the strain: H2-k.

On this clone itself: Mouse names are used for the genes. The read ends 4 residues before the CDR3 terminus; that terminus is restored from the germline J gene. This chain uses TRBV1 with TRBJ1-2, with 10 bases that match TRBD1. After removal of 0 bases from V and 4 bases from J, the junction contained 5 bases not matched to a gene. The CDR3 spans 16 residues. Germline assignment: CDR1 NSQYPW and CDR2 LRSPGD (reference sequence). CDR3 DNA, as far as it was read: TGCACCTGCAGTGCAGAGGGACAGGGGATCCCCTCC. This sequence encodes CTCSAEGQGIPS. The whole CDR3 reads CTCSAEGQGIPSDYTF.

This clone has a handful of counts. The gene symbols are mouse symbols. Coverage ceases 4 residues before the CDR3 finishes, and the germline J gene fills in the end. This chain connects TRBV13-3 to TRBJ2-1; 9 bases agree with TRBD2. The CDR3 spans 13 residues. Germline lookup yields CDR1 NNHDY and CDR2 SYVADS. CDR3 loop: CASTGLGYSEQFF. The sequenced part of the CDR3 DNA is TGTGCCAGCACTGGACTGGGGTATTCT.

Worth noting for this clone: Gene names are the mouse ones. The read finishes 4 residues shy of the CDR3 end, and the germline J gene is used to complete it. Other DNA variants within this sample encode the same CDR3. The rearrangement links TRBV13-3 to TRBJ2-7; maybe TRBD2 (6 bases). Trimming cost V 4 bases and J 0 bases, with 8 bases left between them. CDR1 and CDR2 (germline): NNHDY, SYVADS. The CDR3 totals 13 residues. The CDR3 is CASSPGGSYEQYF. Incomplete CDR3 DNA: TGTGCCAGCAGTCCGGGGGGCTCCTAT.

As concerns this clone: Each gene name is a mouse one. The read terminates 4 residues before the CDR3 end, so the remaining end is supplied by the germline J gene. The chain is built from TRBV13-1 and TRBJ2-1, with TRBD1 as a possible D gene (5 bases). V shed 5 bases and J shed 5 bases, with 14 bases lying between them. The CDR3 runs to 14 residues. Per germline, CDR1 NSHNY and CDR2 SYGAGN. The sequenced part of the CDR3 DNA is TGTGCCAGCAGGGACCAGGGAATTGATGCT. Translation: CASRDQGIDA. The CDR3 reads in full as CASRDQGIDAEQFF.

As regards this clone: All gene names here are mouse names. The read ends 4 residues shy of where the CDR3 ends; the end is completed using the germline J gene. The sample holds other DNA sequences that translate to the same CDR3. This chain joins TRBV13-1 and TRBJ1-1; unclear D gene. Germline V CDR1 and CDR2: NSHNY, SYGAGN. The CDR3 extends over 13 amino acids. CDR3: CASSDAGGTEVFF. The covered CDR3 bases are TGTGCCAGCAGTGATGCAGGAGGGACA.

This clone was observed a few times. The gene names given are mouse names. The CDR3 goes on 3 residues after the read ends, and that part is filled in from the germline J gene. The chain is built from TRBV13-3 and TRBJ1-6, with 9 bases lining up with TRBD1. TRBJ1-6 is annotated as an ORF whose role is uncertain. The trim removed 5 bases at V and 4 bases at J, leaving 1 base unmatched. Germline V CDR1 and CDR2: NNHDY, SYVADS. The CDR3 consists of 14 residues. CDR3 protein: CASRGTGYNSPLYF. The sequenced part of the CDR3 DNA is TGTGCCAGCAGGGGGACAGGGTATAATTCGCCC.

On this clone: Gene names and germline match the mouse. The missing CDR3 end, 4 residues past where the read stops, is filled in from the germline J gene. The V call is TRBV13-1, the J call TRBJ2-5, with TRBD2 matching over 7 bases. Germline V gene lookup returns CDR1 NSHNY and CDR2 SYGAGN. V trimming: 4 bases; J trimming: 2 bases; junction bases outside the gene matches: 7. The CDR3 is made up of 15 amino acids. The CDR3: CASSPPTGSQDTQYF. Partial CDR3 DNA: TGTGCCAGCAGTCCCCCGACTGGGTCCCAAGAC.

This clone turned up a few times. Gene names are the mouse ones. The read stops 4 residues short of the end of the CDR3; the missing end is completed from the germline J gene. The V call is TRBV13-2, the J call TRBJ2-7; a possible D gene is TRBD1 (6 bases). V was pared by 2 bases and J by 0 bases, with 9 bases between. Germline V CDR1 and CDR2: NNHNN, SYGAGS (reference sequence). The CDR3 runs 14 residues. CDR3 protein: CASGERGSSYEQYF. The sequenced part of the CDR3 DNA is TGTGCCAGCGGTGAGAGGGGGAGCTCCTAT.

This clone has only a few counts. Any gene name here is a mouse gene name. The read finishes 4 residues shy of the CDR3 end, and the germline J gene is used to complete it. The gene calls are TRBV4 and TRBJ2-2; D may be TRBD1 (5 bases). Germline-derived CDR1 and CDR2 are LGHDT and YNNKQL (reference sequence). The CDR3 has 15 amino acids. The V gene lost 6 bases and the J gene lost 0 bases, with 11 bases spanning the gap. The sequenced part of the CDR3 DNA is TGTGCCAGCAGACGACAGAGTGCAAACACCGGG. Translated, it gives CASRRQSANTG. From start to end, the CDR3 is CASRRQSANTGQLYF.

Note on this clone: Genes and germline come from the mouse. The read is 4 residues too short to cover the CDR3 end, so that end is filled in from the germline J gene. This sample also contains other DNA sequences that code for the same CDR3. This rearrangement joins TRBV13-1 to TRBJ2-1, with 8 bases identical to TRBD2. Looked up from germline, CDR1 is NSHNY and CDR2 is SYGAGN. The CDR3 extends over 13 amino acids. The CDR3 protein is CASSDAGGAEQFF. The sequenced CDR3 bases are TGTGCCAGCAGTGATGCTGGGGGGGCT.

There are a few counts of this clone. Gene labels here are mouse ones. CDR3 bases read: TGCACCTGCAGTGCAGGAGGGGCGCCC. Translation gives CTCSAGGAP. The entire CDR3 is CTCSAGGAPLYF. V usage is TRBV1 and J usage is TRBJ1-6; TRBD1 is a possible D gene (5 bases). The read falls 3 residues short of the CDR3 end, and the missing part is taken from the germline J gene. TRBJ1-6 is noted as an ORF with a role that remains uncertain. Germline V gene data show CDR1 as NSQYPW and CDR2 as LRSPGD (reference sequence). Trimming shortened V by 1 base and J by 11 bases, and 6 bases separated the two germline ends. This CDR3 has 12 amino acids.

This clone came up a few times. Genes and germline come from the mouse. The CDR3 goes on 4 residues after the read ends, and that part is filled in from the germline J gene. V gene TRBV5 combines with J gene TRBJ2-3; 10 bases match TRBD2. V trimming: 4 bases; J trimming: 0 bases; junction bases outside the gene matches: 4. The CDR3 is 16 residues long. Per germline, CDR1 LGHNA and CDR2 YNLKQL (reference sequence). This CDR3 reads CASSPPGLGSAETLYF. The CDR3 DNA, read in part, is TGTGCCAGCAGCCCCCCGGGACTGGGGAGTGCAGAA.

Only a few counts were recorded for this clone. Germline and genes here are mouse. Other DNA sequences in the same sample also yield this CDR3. This CDR3 reads CASSIKGQTEVFF. Partial CDR3 DNA: TGTGCCAGCAGTATAAAGGGACAAACA. The gene calls are TRBV19 and TRBJ1-1; a weak D match, TRBD1 (6 bases). The read falls 4 residues short of the CDR3 end, and the missing part is taken from the germline J gene. The V gene's germline CDR1 is FNHDT and CDR2 SITEND (reference sequence). The CDR3 has 13 amino acids.